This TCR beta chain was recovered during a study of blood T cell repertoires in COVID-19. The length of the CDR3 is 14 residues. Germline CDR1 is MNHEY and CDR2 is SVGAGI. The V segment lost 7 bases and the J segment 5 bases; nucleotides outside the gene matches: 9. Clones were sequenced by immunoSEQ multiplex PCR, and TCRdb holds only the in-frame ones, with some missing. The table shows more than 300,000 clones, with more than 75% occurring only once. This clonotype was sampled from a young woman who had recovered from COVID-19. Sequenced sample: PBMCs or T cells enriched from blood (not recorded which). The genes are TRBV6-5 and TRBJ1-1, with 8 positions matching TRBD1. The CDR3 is CASNRDRRTTEAFF. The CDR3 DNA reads TGTGCCAGCAATAGGGACAGGAGAACAACTGAAGCTTTCTTT.